These T cell receptor beta chains were read from a single sample in a study of T-cell reconstitution after alpha-beta-depleted transplantation in children. One entry per CDR3 protein results from TCRdb running MiXCR on the PCR reads. Counted here are a few hundred thousand distinct CDR3 sequences, around 19% occurring once; the ten biggest clones make up roughly 3.3%. This specimen consisted of PBMCs from the stem cell graft donor, obtained from the stem cell graft. Receptors originate from a human donor who donated a stem cell graft to a child with acute lymphoblastic leukemia. The CDR3 runs from the conserved cysteine through the conserved F or W. Fields, in order: J gene, D gene, V gene, clone size, CDR3 protein, CDR3 DNA. The D gene is left open where the match is weak. Clone size is shown for a subset of rows, as once, few, many or a class of expanded clone.

>TRBJ2-2|TRBD2|TRBV5-1|NA
CASSLAAGAGAGELFF
TGCGCCAGCAGCCTGGCGGCGGGAGCGGGAGCCGGGGAGCTGTTTTTT
>TRBJ2-1|NA|TRBV6-5|NA
CASSYSSGQYNEQFF
TGTGCCAGCAGTTACTCGAGTGGACAATACAATGAGCAGTTCTTC
>TRBJ2-3|NA|TRBV11-2|NA
CASSFFIGGADTQYF
TGTGCCAGCAGCTTCTTTATCGGTGGCGCAGATACGCAGTATTTT
>TRBJ1-3|NA|TRBV5-5|NA
CASSLSPGPQNNIYF
TGTGCCAGCAGCTTATCTCCCGGGCCGCAAAACAACATATATTTT
>TRBJ1-1|NA|TRBV10-2|few
CASSESRRSSEAFF
TGCGCCAGCAGTGAGTCGAGGCGGAGCTCTGAAGCTTTCTTT
>TRBJ2-1|TRBD2|TRBV20-1|once
CSARVGLVNEQFF
TGCAGTGCTAGAGTGGGACTAGTCAATGAGCAGTTCTTC
>TRBJ2-7|TRBD1|TRBV12-3/TRBV12-4|few
CASSPKRWTGFSYEQYF
TGTGCCAGCAGCCCCAAACGCTGGACAGGGTTCTCCTACGAGCAGTACTTC
>TRBJ1-2|TRBD1|TRBV20-1|once
CSARPGQGFLGYGYTF
TGCAGTGCTAGACCGGGACAGGGATTTTTGGGCTATGGCTACACCTTC
>TRBJ2-4|NA|TRBV27|few
CASRPGLGNIQYF
TGTGCCAGCAGGCCGGGCTTGGGGAACATTCAGTACTTC
>TRBJ2-7|TRBD2|TRBV27|few
CASSVAGGDYEQYF
TGTGCCAGCAGTGTAGCGGGAGGGGACTACGAGCAGTACTTC
>TRBJ1-1|NA|TRBV7-9|few
CASSSGAGALAFF
TGTGCCAGCAGCTCGGGGGCAGGGGCGCTGGCTTTCTTT
>TRBJ1-1|NA|TRBV5-1|few
CASSLLGGFSEAFF
TGCGCCAGCAGCTTGTTAGGAGGGTTCTCTGAAGCTTTCTTT
>TRBJ2-7|NA|TRBV7-6|NA
CASSSHAEQYF
TGTGCCAGCAGCTCGCACGCGGAGCAGTACTTC
>TRBJ1-1|NA|TRBV7-9|NA
CASSSTVKTEAFF
TGTGCCAGCAGCTCCACCGTTAAGACTGAAGCTTTCTTT
>TRBJ1-3|NA|TRBV20-1|NA
CSARPRTGRNTIYF
TGCAGTGCTAGACCTCGGACCGGACGGAACACCATATATTTT
>TRBJ1-1|TRBD1|TRBV7-2|NA
CASSFDQGGGPEAFF
TGTGCCAGCAGCTTCGACCAGGGGGGCGGACCTGAAGCTTTCTTT
>TRBJ2-5|NA|TRBV9|few
CASSVGNPSQGETQYF
TGTGCCAGCAGCGTAGGAAATCCATCTCAGGGAGAGACCCAGTACTTC
>TRBJ2-5|TRBD1|TRBV7-9|NA
CASSLGTGTQETQYF
TGTGCCAGCAGCCTCGGGACAGGGACACAAGAGACCCAGTACTTC
>TRBJ2-1|TRBD2|TRBV6-5|NA
CASSYSRLAGSYNEQFF
TGTGCCAGCAGTTACTCTAGACTAGCGGGCTCCTACAATGAGCAGTTCTTC
>TRBJ2-3|NA|TRBV24-1|NA
CATSTLRGGTDTQYF
TGTGCCACCAGTACTCTCAGGGGCGGCACAGATACGCAGTATTTT
>TRBJ2-3|NA|TRBV12-3/TRBV12-4|many
CASSSSSQHRPDTQYF
TGTGCCAGCAGCTCTAGCAGCCAACACCGACCAGATACGCAGTATTTT
>TRBJ2-1|NA|TRBV27|few
CASRQLSSYNEQFF
TGTGCCAGCCGCCAGCTGAGCTCCTACAATGAGCAGTTCTTC
>TRBJ2-3|NA|TRBV4-2|NA
CATWDGVTDTQYF
TGTGCCACCTGGGACGGGGTGACAGATACGCAGTATTTT
>TRBJ1-4|NA|TRBV6-5|NA
CASSYSQRELNEKLFF
TGTGCCAGCAGTTACTCCCAGAGGGAGCTAAATGAAAAACTGTTTTTT
>TRBJ1-5|NA|TRBV5-1|few
CASSEDGNQPQHF
TGCGCCAGCAGCGAGGACGGTAATCAGCCCCAGCATTTT
>TRBJ2-6|NA|TRBV29-1|few
CSVDLSGANVLTF
TGCAGCGTTGACCTCTCTGGGGCCAACGTCCTGACTTTC
>TRBJ2-3|TRBD2|TRBV9|few
CASSVASSPHQLAGGIHTQYF
TGTGCCAGCAGCGTAGCTTCTAGCCCCCACCAACTAGCGGGAGGGATCCATACGCAGTATTTT
>TRBJ2-5|NA|TRBV10-3|few
CAISESRAAEDPYQETQYF
TGTGCCATCAGTGAGTCGAGGGCAGCCGAAGATCCGTACCAAGAGACCCAGTACTTC
>TRBJ2-3|NA|TRBV20-1|NA
CSAHRDREGTDTQYF
TGCAGTGCCCACCGCGACAGGGAGGGGACAGATACGCAGTATTTT
>TRBJ2-1|TRBD2|TRBV5-8|few
CASSLAGLAGGHNEQFF
TGTGCCAGCAGCTTGGCCGGACTAGCGGGAGGCCACAATGAGCAGTTCTTC
>TRBJ1-2|TRBD1|TRBV7-2|NA
CASRINRGTPYGYTF
TGTGCCAGCAGAATTAACAGGGGAACTCCCTATGGCTACACCTTC
>TRBJ2-4|NA|TRBV29-1|NA
CSVESAGIAKNIQYF
TGCAGCGTTGAATCGGCGGGGATAGCCAAAAACATTCAGTACTTC